The sequence of this TCR beta chain was determined in a study of beta chain features in type 1 diabetes. The study, taken as a whole, reports: A pattern of fewer insertions and more deletions at VDJ junctions was seen in type 1 diabetes patients.

Germline V gives CDR1 LNHDA, CDR2 SQIVND (reference sequence). The CDR3 has 16 residues. Deletions cut 2 bases from V and 6 bases from J, with 19 bases between. A remark on this clone: Its specificity is unknown.

The entirety of the isolated RNA underwent reverse transcription, so expressed TCRB transcripts were sequenced. Data came from immunoSEQ multiplex PCR; TCRdb stores just in-frame clones and leaves some out. This table holds hundreds of thousands of clones, roughly 15% found once. The rearrangement joins TRBV19 to TRBJ1-2; unclear D gene. The sequence was collected from a woman aged 18 to 35 in good health. The sequencing sample was made of naive CD4+ T cells from blood. CDR3 in DNA: TGTGCCAGTAGTATAACTGCGTGGATCAGCTCTAATGGCTACACCTTC. It is translated as CASSITAWISSNGYTF. The full variable domain, in which reference TRBV19 and TRBJ1-2 provide the parts outside the CDR3, is DGGITQSPKYLFRKEGQNVTLSCEQNLNHDAMYWYRQDPGQGLRLIYYSQIVNDFQKGDIAEGYSVSREKKESFPLTVTSAQKNPTAFYLCASSITAWISSNGYTFGSGTRLTVV.